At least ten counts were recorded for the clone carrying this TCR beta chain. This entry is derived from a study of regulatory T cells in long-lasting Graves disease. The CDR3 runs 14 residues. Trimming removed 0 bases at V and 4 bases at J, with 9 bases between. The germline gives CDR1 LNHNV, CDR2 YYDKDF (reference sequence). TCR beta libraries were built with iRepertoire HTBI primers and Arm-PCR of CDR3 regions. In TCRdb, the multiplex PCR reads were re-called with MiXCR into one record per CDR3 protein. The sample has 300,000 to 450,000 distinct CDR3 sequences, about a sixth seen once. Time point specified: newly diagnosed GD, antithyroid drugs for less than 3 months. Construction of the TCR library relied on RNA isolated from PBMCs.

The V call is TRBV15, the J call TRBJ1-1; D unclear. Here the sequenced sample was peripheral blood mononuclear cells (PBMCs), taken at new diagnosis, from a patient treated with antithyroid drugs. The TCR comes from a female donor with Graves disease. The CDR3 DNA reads TGTGCCACCAGCAGAGATCAGCGTAGCACTGAAGCTTTCTTT. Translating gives CATSRDQRSTEAFF.